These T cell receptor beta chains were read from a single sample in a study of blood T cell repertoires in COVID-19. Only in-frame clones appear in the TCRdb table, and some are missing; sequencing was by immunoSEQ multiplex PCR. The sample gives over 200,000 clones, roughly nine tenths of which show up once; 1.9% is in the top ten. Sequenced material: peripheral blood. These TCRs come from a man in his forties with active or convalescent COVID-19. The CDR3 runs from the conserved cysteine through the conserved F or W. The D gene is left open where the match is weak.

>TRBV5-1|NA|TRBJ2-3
TGCGCCAGCAGCTTGGGGCTAGTGGATACGCAGTATTTT
CASSLGLVDTQYF
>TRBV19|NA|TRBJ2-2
TGTGCCAGTACCTTCCTTTTTGCGGCAAACACCGGGGAGCTGTTTTTT
CASTFLFAANTGELFF
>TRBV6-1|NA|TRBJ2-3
TGTGCCAGCAGTGAACCCCCCGCAGATACGCAGTATTTT
CASSEPPADTQYF
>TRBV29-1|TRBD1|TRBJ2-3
TGCAGCCACAGGGGAGACACAGATACGCAGTATTTT
CSHRGDTDTQYF
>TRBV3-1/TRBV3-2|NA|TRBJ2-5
TGTGCCAGCAGCCAAGGGACTCAAGAGACCCAGTACTTC
CASSQGTQETQYF
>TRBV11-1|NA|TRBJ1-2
TGTGCCAGCAGCCCGGGTGCTGGGCGCGGGGACTATGGCTACACCTTC
CASSPGAGRGDYGYTF
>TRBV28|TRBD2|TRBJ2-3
TGTGCCAGCAGCTTGACTAGCGGGCCGACTAGCACAGATACGCAGTATTTT
CASSLTSGPTSTDTQYF
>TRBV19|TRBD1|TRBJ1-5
TGTGCCAGTAGCCGGGAGCTCACAGGGGGCTGGGGCAATCAGCCCCAGCATTTT
CASSRELTGGWGNQPQHF
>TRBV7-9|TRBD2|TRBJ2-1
TGTGCCAGCAGCCCAACGTCGGGGGGGGAGCAGTTCTTC
CASSPTSGGEQFF
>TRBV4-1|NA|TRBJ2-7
TGCGCCAGCAGCCAAGGCCCAGGGGCGCACGAGCAGTACTTC
CASSQGPGAHEQYF